These 10 T cell receptor beta chains originate from one sample sequenced in a study of tumor and adjacent non-tumor tissue in lung cancer. A modified ARM-PCR protocol with three rounds of nested PCR amplified TCRbeta. TCRdb re-analysed the multiplex PCR reads in MiXCR, keeping a single row per CDR3 protein. Of 70,000 to 80,000 distinct CDR3 sequences listed, just under 75% are singletons. RNA was extracted from bulk tissue without any cell sorting. The sequenced sample was lung tumor tissue. Every receptor here comes from a woman aged 40 to 50 with non-small cell lung cancer.

The J gene is TRBJ2-5, the V gene TRBV24-1; no firm D call. The germline V gene encodes CDR1 KGHDR and CDR2 SFDVKD. V lost 4 bases and J 1 base, leaving 9 bases between the germline ends. The CDR3 totals 14 residues. As DNA, the CDR3 is TGTGCCACCAGTGAACAACGATCCCAAGAGACCCAGTACTTC. Encoded protein: CATSEQRSQETQYF.

Notes on this clonotype: This may stem from a read error, because a much larger clone lies one nucleotide away. The J gene is TRBJ2-3, the V gene TRBV5-1; no reliable D call. The CDR3 is made up of 14 amino acids. CDR1 is SGHRS, CDR2 YFSETQ, per germline. DNA for the CDR3: TGCGCCAGCAGCTTGGCCTGGGTCTCGGATACGCTGTATTTT. Translating it yields CASSLAWVSDTLYF. The whole variable domain, filled in from reference TRBV5-1 and TRBJ2-3, reads KAGVTQTPRYLIKTRGQQVTLSCSPISGHRSVSWYQQTPGQGLQFLFEYFSETQRNKGNFPGRFSGRQFSNSRSEMNVSTLELGDSALYLCASSLAWVSDTLYFGPGTRLTVL.

Details on this clonotype: An end of the junction differs from the germline gene, which may be a read error. The genes are TRBV6-1 and TRBJ2-7; 7 positions match TRBD1. The CDR3 extends over 15 amino acids. From germline, CDR1 is MNHNS and CDR2 SASEGT. The CDR3 spells CASSEVEGASYEQYF. As DNA, the CDR3 is TGTGCCAGCAGTGAAGTAGAGGGGGCCTCCTACGAGCAGTACTTT.

The table lists this clonotype with many counts. CDR3 nucleotides: TGTGCCAGCAGTCTAAGGGGGAATGTGGGGACTGAAGCTTTCTTT. Translated: CASSLRGNVGTEAFF. The chain recombines TRBV6-6 with TRBJ1-1, with D possibly being TRBD1 (6 bases). CDR3 size: 15 residues. With 5 bases removed from V and 5 bases from J, the gap between germline ends came to 18 bases. Germline values: CDR1 MNHNY, CDR2 SVGAGI (reference sequence).

A note on this clonotype: A read error may account for a junction end that differs from germline. This chain connects TRBV11-2 to TRBJ2-1; 8 nucleotides match TRBD1. CDR1 is SGHAT and CDR2 is FQNNGV in the germline V gene. There are 13 residues in the CDR3. The CDR3 reads CASTLTGGNELFF. CDR3 DNA sequence: TGTGCCAGCACCTTAACAGGGGGGAATGAGTTGTTCTTC.

The V and J genes are TRBV11-3 and TRBJ2-1, with 8 bases that match TRBD2. V was clipped by 5 bases and J by 14 bases; unmatched bases: 20. The germline CDR1 and CDR2 sequences are SGHNT and YENEEA. CDR3 size: 16 residues. DNA for the CDR3: TGTGCCAGCAGCAGGCACGGTGTAGCGGGGTACAATGGGGAGTTCTTC. It translates to CASSRHGVAGYNGEFF.

A note on this clonotype: A read error may produce the germline difference seen at one junction end. For the CDR3, the DNA is TGTGCCGCCAGTGAATACACCAACACCGGGGAGCTGTTTTTT. Translated: CAASEYTNTGELFF. The chain joins TRBV24-1 to TRBJ2-2; D gene unclear. There are 14 residues in the CDR3. Per the germline V gene, CDR1 is KGHDR and CDR2 is SFDVKD.

The chain links TRBV28 to TRBJ2-3, with 8 bases aligning to TRBD2. CDR3 size: 15 residues. Losses at the gene ends were 2 bases for V and 3 bases for J; bases not matched to a gene: 4. Per the germline V gene, CDR1 is MDHEN and CDR2 is SYDVKM. This chain's CDR3 is CASSLRGGPTDTQYF. The CDR3 nucleotides read TGTGCCAGCAGTTTACGGGGGGGGCCGACAGATACGCAGTATTTT.

The V and J genes are TRBV29-1 and TRBJ2-1, with D maybe TRBD2 (5 bases). CDR3 length equals 15 residues. V lost 6 bases and J 4 bases, leaving 19 bases between the germline ends. The germline V gene has CDR1 SQVTM and CDR2 ANQGSEA. The CDR3 region is CSVPGTGTSYNEQFF. CDR3 nucleotides: TGCAGCGTACCGGGAACGGGAACCTCATACAATGAGCAGTTCTTC.

The chain carries TRBV4-1 and TRBJ2-2; D unclear. From germline, CDR1 is MGHRA and CDR2 YSYEKL. V was cut by 6 bases and J by 6 bases, with 14 bases left in between. The length of the CDR3 is 14 residues. The CDR3 loop is CASSRGGSAGELFF. The CDR3 DNA is TGCGCCAGCAGTCGCGGCGGATCCGCCGGGGAGCTGTTTTTT.